This T cell receptor beta chain was recorded in a study of long-term antiretroviral therapy in people with HIV. Specimens carried about 0.85-11 million cryopreserved PBMC before DNA extraction. Run at survey level, the immunoSEQ assay was version v3.0. Researchers set sequencing to target about 35,000-55,000 T-cell genomes per sample. The data were produced by immunoSEQ multiplex PCR, yet TCRdb's version contains in-frame clones alone and is incomplete. The table has about 23,000 clones, around 80% seen once. Specimen: unsorted PBMCs, collected 0.3 years after starting antiretroviral therapy. The TCR sequence derives from a man aged 50 to 60 with HIV.

CDR3 nucleotides: TGCAGCCCTAGGGGGTTCCGGGCTTTCTTT. Translated, it gives CSPRGFRAFF. This chain uses TRBV20-1 with TRBJ1-1; a possible D gene is TRBD1 (6 bases). This CDR3 is 10 amino acids long. The V gene's germline CDR1 is DFQATT and CDR2 SNEGSKA (reference sequence).